A selection of T cell receptor beta chains follows, all from one sample in a study of blood T cells in healthy people across ages. TCRdb fed the 5' RACE reads into MiXCR, producing one record per CDR3 protein. The data show approximately 1.5 million distinct CDR3 sequences, about 31% seen once. What was sequenced was blood. These receptors came from a woman aged 30 to 39 in good health. Both conserved end residues are part of each CDR3. D genes are given only for firm matches. The size field is filled for only some rows; it gives once, few, many or a size class.

J gene: TRBJ2-3
V gene: TRBV7-2
clone size: many
D gene: NA
CDR3 DNA: TGTGCCAGCAGCTTAGTGGGGGTCACAGATACGCAGTATTTT
CDR3 protein: CASSLVGVTDTQYF

J gene: TRBJ2-5
V gene: TRBV5-1
clone size: NA
D gene: TRBD2
CDR3 DNA: TGCGCCAGCAGCGCGGAGGCCCCTAGCGGGGTCAAATGGGAGACCCAGTACTTC
CDR3 protein: CASSAEAPSGVKWETQYF

J gene: TRBJ1-5
V gene: TRBV6-1
clone size: NA
D gene: NA
CDR3 DNA: TGTGCCAGCAGTGAAGCGCTTCCTCAGCCCCAGCATTTT
CDR3 protein: CASSEALPQPQHF

J gene: TRBJ2-3
V gene: TRBV12-3/TRBV12-4
clone size: NA
D gene: NA
CDR3 DNA: TGTGCCAGCAGTCATAGCGGAGTAAGGACAGATACGCAGTATTTT
CDR3 protein: CASSHSGVRTDTQYF

J gene: TRBJ2-4
V gene: TRBV20-1
clone size: many
D gene: NA
CDR3 DNA: TGCAGTGCTAGAGATCGGCTCAACATTCAGTACTTC
CDR3 protein: CSARDRLNIQYF

J gene: TRBJ2-6
V gene: TRBV5-1
clone size: few
D gene: TRBD1
CDR3 DNA: TGCGCCAGCAGACCCGACAGGGATTACACTGGGGCCAACGTCCTGACTTTC
CDR3 protein: CASRPDRDYTGANVLTF

J gene: TRBJ2-7
V gene: TRBV9
clone size: many
D gene: TRBD2
CDR3 DNA: TGTGCCAGCAGCGTAGTTGACGGGGGGTACGAGCAGTACTTC
CDR3 protein: CASSVVDGGYEQYF

J gene: TRBJ2-7
V gene: TRBV29-1
clone size: many
D gene: NA
CDR3 DNA: TGCAGCGTTGAAGTGCAGGGTTGGAACGAGCAGTACTTC
CDR3 protein: CSVEVQGWNEQYF

J gene: TRBJ2-5
V gene: TRBV13
clone size: few
D gene: TRBD2
CDR3 DNA: TGTGCCAGCAGCCGGACTAGCGGCGTGACCCAGTACTTC
CDR3 protein: CASSRTSGVTQYF

J gene: TRBJ2-7
V gene: TRBV7-6
clone size: NA
D gene: NA
CDR3 DNA: TGTGCCAGCAGCGCCGAAAGCTACGAGCAGTACTTC
CDR3 protein: CASSAESYEQYF

J gene: TRBJ1-1
V gene: TRBV6-5
clone size: few
D gene: NA
CDR3 DNA: TGTGCCAGCAGTTACTCGGCGCTCTCTGAAGCTTTCTTT
CDR3 protein: CASSYSALSEAFF

J gene: TRBJ2-5
V gene: TRBV6-1
clone size: few
D gene: NA
CDR3 DNA: TGTGCCAGCAGTGAATTAGCCCTACGAGAGACCCAGTACTTC
CDR3 protein: CASSELALRETQYF

J gene: TRBJ2-5
V gene: TRBV20-1
clone size: NA
D gene: TRBD1
CDR3 DNA: TGCAGTGCCAACGCCCGGGACAGGGGGCTAGTGACCCAGTACTTC
CDR3 protein: CSANARDRGLVTQYF

J gene: TRBJ2-1
V gene: TRBV20-1
clone size: few
D gene: NA
CDR3 DNA: TGCAGTGCTGGGCCGGCTCAGGGAACTAATGAGCAGTTCTTC
CDR3 protein: CSAGPAQGTNEQFF

J gene: TRBJ2-1
V gene: TRBV2
clone size: few
D gene: TRBD2
CDR3 DNA: TGTGCCAGCAGTGGGGAGTCGGGGGGGTACAATGAGCAGTTCTTC
CDR3 protein: CASSGESGGYNEQFF

J gene: TRBJ1-6
V gene: TRBV5-5
clone size: NA
D gene: TRBD1
CDR3 DNA: TGTGCCAGCAGCTTGGTGGACAGGGGTTCACCCCTCCACTTT
CDR3 protein: CASSLVDRGSPLHF

J gene: TRBJ2-1
V gene: TRBV7-3
clone size: many
D gene: NA
CDR3 DNA: TGTGCCAGCAGCTATGGGACAGCGGGCTTAGGTGAGCAGTTCTTC
CDR3 protein: CASSYGTAGLGEQFF

J gene: TRBJ2-7
V gene: TRBV4-1
clone size: few
D gene: TRBD2
CDR3 DNA: TGCGCCAGCAGCCTTTTCGAAGGCCTTAGCGGGTTCCACGAGCAGTACTTC
CDR3 protein: CASSLFEGLSGFHEQYF

J gene: TRBJ2-2
V gene: TRBV12-3/TRBV12-4
clone size: few
D gene: TRBD1
CDR3 DNA: TGTGCCAGCAGTCCGACAGGGAACGGGGAGCTGTTTTTT
CDR3 protein: CASSPTGNGELFF

J gene: TRBJ2-3
V gene: TRBV28
clone size: NA
D gene: TRBD2
CDR3 DNA: TGTGCCAGCAGTTTATCCTTGGCTAGCGGGAGCACAGATACGCAGTATTTT
CDR3 protein: CASSLSLASGSTDTQYF

J gene: TRBJ2-7
V gene: TRBV29-1
clone size: few
D gene: TRBD2
CDR3 DNA: TGCAGCGTTGCGTGTGTGGGACTAGCGGGAGGATCTGTCAGCTGCGAGCAGTACTTC
CDR3 protein: CSVACVGLAGGSVSCEQYF

J gene: TRBJ2-5
V gene: TRBV6-1
clone size: NA
D gene: TRBD1
CDR3 DNA: TGTGCCAGCGAACTTGCCCGGGACAGGGTAGCGGAGACCCAGTACTTC
CDR3 protein: CASELARDRVAETQYF

J gene: TRBJ1-2
V gene: TRBV3-1
clone size: NA
D gene: TRBD1
CDR3 DNA: TGTGCCAGCAGCCAAAACTTGGGACAGGGGGATTGCACCTTC
CDR3 protein: CASSQNLGQGDCTF

J gene: TRBJ1-1
V gene: TRBV27
clone size: NA
D gene: NA
CDR3 DNA: TGTGCCAGCAGTTTATCCCGCGCGGGGGACACTGAAGCTTTCTTT
CDR3 protein: CASSLSRAGDTEAFF

J gene: TRBJ2-3
V gene: TRBV15
clone size: many
D gene: TRBD1
CDR3 DNA: TGTGCCACCAGCAGTCGACAGGGTGCAGATACGCAGTATTTT
CDR3 protein: CATSSRQGADTQYF

J gene: TRBJ2-5
V gene: TRBV30
clone size: NA
D gene: TRBD2
CDR3 DNA: TGTGCCGGCTGGACTAGTCGAGAGACCCAGTACTTC
CDR3 protein: CAGWTSRETQYF

J gene: TRBJ2-5
V gene: TRBV20-1
clone size: NA
D gene: NA
CDR3 DNA: TGCAGTGTCTTCGGACTAGGGGGGATGGAGACCCAGTACTTC
CDR3 protein: CSVFGLGGMETQYF

J gene: TRBJ2-1
V gene: TRBV7-9
clone size: NA
D gene: TRBD2
CDR3 DNA: TGTGCCAGCAGGGAGACTAGCGGATACAATGAGCAGTTCTTC
CDR3 protein: CASRETSGYNEQFF

J gene: TRBJ2-1
V gene: TRBV4-1
clone size: NA
D gene: TRBD2
CDR3 DNA: TGCGCCAGCAGGCGACTAGCGCTGAAGCTCAATGAGCAGTTCTTC
CDR3 protein: CASRRLALKLNEQFF